Presented here are 2 T cell receptor beta chains from one specimen sequenced in a study of cytomegalovirus exposure and HLA in healthy donors. The PCR used 60 Vbeta and 13 Jbeta primers. Some clones are missing from TCRdb's copy, which holds only in-frame ones; the method was immunoSEQ multiplex PCR. The sample holds 150,000 to 200,000 clones, roughly 13% seen once. The specimen sequenced was PBMCs. These receptors were collected from a man between 45 and 60 years old in good health and CMV-seropositive.

This clone was observed a few times. V is TRBV2 and J is TRBJ2-2, with TRBD2 matching 8 bases. J lost 6 bases, V lost 6 bases, and 6 bases had no gene match. This CDR3 has 14 amino acids. Germline lookup yields CDR1 SNHLY and CDR2 FYNNEI. CDR3 coding DNA: TGTGCCAGCAGATTAGCGGGGTTGGCCGGGGAGCTGTTTTTT. Its protein product is CASRLAGLAGELFF. The full variable domain, its missing parts supplied by reference TRBV2 and TRBJ2-2, is EPEVTQTPSHQVTQMGQEVILRCVPISNHLYFYWYRQILGQKVEFLVSFYNNEISEKSEIFDDQFSVERPDGSNFTLKIRSTKLEDSAMYFCASRLAGLAGELFFGEGSRLTVL.

This clone was picked up a small number of times. This chain uses TRBV15 with TRBJ1-2; D unclear. The germline gives CDR1 LNHNV, CDR2 YYDKDF (reference sequence). CDR3 length: 15 residues. The V end lost 1 base, the J end lost 8 bases, and 17 bases lay between the germline ends. The CDR3, as DNA: TGTGCCACCAGCAGAGGTCTGGATCAGCCGGGGGGCTACACCTTC. As protein: CATSRGLDQPGGYTF.